This T cell receptor (beta chain) was recovered during a study of CD4 and CD8 cells across lung adenocarcinoma regions. This CDR3 is built from 13 residues. Per the germline V gene, CDR1 is SGHAT and CDR2 is FQNNGV. Donors had localized lung adenocarcinoma, a non-small cell lung cancer. TCRdb analysed the PCR reads with MiXCR anew, one entry per CDR3 protein. Among approximately 25,000 distinct CDR3 sequences listed, roughly half were seen once. This clonotype came up many times. V and J are TRBV11-2 and TRBJ2-1; D is perhaps TRBD2 (6 bases). The J call may be mistaken, given a closer DNA end match to TRBJ2-7. Input material: CD8+ T cells from the center of a lung tumor. The sequence derives from a male donor with lung adenocarcinoma. The CD4 and CD8 labels of this study may be unreliable. DNA for the CDR3: TGTGCCAGCAGCTTAGGGAGGGCCTACGAGCAGTACTTC. Its protein product is CASSLGRAYEQYF.